This T cell receptor (beta chain) is drawn from a study of T cell repertoires in cytomegalovirus infection. Study-wide background: Peptides in the study included HLA-C-restricted and HLA-B-restricted CMV epitopes. Public TCR beta signatures provided an indication of both CMV infection and a matching HLA type.

TCRdb itself ran the reads through MiXCR, one entry per CDR3 protein. Of 700,000 to 950,000 distinct CDR3 sequences in the sample, about 33% are singletons; the top ten hold over 10%. This clonotype was observed a handful of times. Its target is unknown. Regarding the study as a whole: Dominant in the ex vivo response were TCR beta clonotypes restricted by HLA-C and specific for CMV.

The sequencing used cultured CD8+ T cells from PBMCs, collected from culture after CMV antigen stimulation. The clonotype comes from a human donor in good health (CMV status not recorded). Some clones in this sample may be carry-over from other donors' samples.

CDR3 sequence reads: CASSHTTTGAHEQYF. CDR3 DNA: TGTGCCAGCAGCCATACTACTACAGGGGCGCACGAGCAGTACTTC. The J gene is TRBJ2-7, the V gene TRBV13; 7 positions match TRBD1. The CDR3 is 15 amino acids. Germline CDR1 is PRHDT and CDR2 is FYEKMQ (reference sequence). Trimming at V came to 5 bases and at J to 5 bases, leaving 12 bases not matched to a gene.